The 8 T cell receptor beta chains below were found in one sample sequenced in a study of T cell responses to AZD1222 COVID-19 vaccine. Here immunoSEQ multiplex PCR was the method, and the copy in TCRdb shows in-frame clones only, minus some. The table has around 30,000 clones, 85% to 95% seen once. The sample in question was peripheral blood, obtained on day 0 of AZD1222 vaccination. These receptor sequences come from an adult in good health.

The chain combines TRBV30 with TRBJ1-5; TRBD1 might be the D (5 bases). The ends were cut back, 2 bases at V and 5 bases at J, with 10 bases in the middle. CDR1 and CDR2 from the germline V gene are GTSNPN and SVGIG (reference sequence). CDR3 length: 13 residues. CDR3 amino acids: CAWSTGGYQPQHF. The CDR3 DNA sequence: TGTGCCTGGAGTACAGGAGGCTATCAGCCCCAGCATTTT. The entire variable domain, with the rest obtained from reference TRBV30 and TRBJ1-5, is as follows: SQTIHQWPATLVQPVGSPLSLECTVEGTSNPNLYWYRQAAGRGLQLLFYSVGIGQISSEVPQNLSASRPQDRQFILSSKKLLLSDSGFYLCAWSTGGYQPQHFGDGTRLSIL.

The V call is TRBV25-1, the J call TRBJ2-7, with D hard to call. Germline loops: CDR1 MGHDK, CDR2 SYGVNS. The germline V and J ends were trimmed by 4 bases and 3 bases, with 4 bases remaining between them. The CDR3 is made up of 11 amino acids. The CDR3 is CASSVYYEQYF. CDR3 sequence (DNA): TGTGCCAGCAGTGTCTACTACGAGCAGTACTTC.

The CDR3 DNA is TGCAGTGCTAGCTCTCAAGAGACCCAGTACTTC. It translates to CSASSQETQYF. The chain couples TRBV20-1 to TRBJ2-5; D ambiguous. Germline V lookup: CDR1 DFQATT, CDR2 SNEGSKA (reference sequence). V shed 3 bases and J shed 2 bases, with 4 bases lying between them. This CDR3 is built from 11 residues.

The CDR3 reads CATSRLVEGVNEKLFF. The DNA of the CDR3 is TGTGCCACCAGCAGACTTGTCGAGGGGGTTAATGAAAAACTGTTTTTT. V usage is TRBV15 and J usage is TRBJ1-4; perhaps TRBD1 as D (6 bases). Trimming shortened V by 2 bases and J by 4 bases, and 14 bases separated the two germline ends. Germline loops: CDR1 LNHNV, CDR2 YYDKDF (reference sequence). This CDR3 has 16 amino acids.

This sequence joins TRBV7-8 and TRBJ1-2; D unresolved. The CDR3 is 11 residues long. The germline V gene encodes CDR1 SGHVS and CDR2 FQNEAQ. The ends were cut back, 1 base at V and 10 bases at J, with 7 bases in the middle. CDR3 in amino acids: CASSLGVDYTF. CDR3 nucleotide sequence: TGTGCCAGCAGCTTAGGAGTCGACTACACCTTC.

The chain couples TRBV9 to TRBJ2-3, with D possibly being TRBD2 (7 bases). The germline CDR1 and CDR2 sequences are SGDLS and YYNGEE. V was clipped by 3 bases and J by 1 base, with 9 bases between them. CDR3 length: 14 amino acids. The CDR3 DNA reads as TGTGCCAGCAGCGAGGGGGGGGGCACAGATACGCAGTATTTT. Its protein product is CASSEGGGTDTQYF.

J is TRBJ1-3 and V is TRBV28; tentative D call: TRBD1 (5 bases). The CDR3 spans 14 residues. CDR1 MDHEN and CDR2 SYDVKM come from the germline V gene. V was pared by 10 bases and J by 0 bases, with 13 bases between. This CDR3 reads CATGGSSSGNTIYF. DNA for the CDR3: TGTGCCACTGGGGGTAGTTCCTCTGGAAACACCATATATTTT.

The CDR3 region is CASRGQVYGYTF. The CDR3 region has the DNA TGTGCCAGTAGGGGACAGGTATATGGCTACACCTTC. This sequence joins TRBV6-5 and TRBJ1-2, with 8 bases lining up with TRBD1. The CDR3 is made up of 12 amino acids. V lost 9 bases to trimming and J lost 5 bases; unmatched junction nucleotides: 5. Germline V CDR1 and CDR2: MNHEY, SVGAGI.